The 16 T cell receptor beta chains listed next were all sequenced from one sample in a study of CD8 T cells in Susac syndrome. After extraction with the RNeasy kit, 0.5 to 1 ug of the RNA was reverse transcribed using random hexamers. MiXCR was run by TCRdb on the immunoSEQ multiplex PCR reads, yielding one entry per CDR3 protein. The table lists around 280,000 distinct CDR3 sequences, 70% to 90% of them singletons. Sequenced sample: CD8+ T cells from PBMCs. Source of these receptors: a human donor with multiple sclerosis.

V and J are TRBV11-2 and TRBJ2-2, with D uncertain. Germline CDR1 is SGHAT and CDR2 is FQNNGV. The CDR3 sequence is 15 residues long. The ends were cut back, 4 bases at V and 3 bases at J, with 12 bases in the middle. The CDR3 region has the DNA TGTGCCAGCAGCTACAAGGGCATTTACACCGGGGAGCTGTTTTTT. It is translated as CASSYKGIYTGELFF.

The V call is TRBV29-1, the J call TRBJ2-6; TRBD1 matches 11 bases. CDR1 and CDR2 from the germline V gene are SQVTM and ANQGSEA. The V gene end was trimmed by 7 bases and the J gene end by 0 bases; junction bases not matched to a gene: 8. This CDR3 is 17 amino acids long. The CDR3 DNA reads as TGCAGCGCTCCAACCGGGACAGGGGGCTCTGGGGCCAACGTCCTGACTTTC. It specifies CSAPTGTGGSGANVLTF.

The V gene is TRBV28, the J gene TRBJ2-1; 9 nucleotides line up with TRBD2. V gave up 4 bases and J gave up 7 bases; unmatched junction bases: 17. Germline assignment: CDR1 MDHEN and CDR2 SYDVKM. This CDR3 has 18 residues. DNA of the CDR3: TGTGCCAGCAGTTCAAGAACTCTTACTAGCGGGCATAGAAATGAGCAGTTCTTC. Protein sequence: CASSSRTLTSGHRNEQFF.

The chain recombines TRBV20-1 with TRBJ1-1; the match to TRBD1 covers 7 bases. The CDR3 length is 14 residues. Unmatched junction bases numbered 4, after V lost 3 bases and J lost 0 bases. CDR1 is DFQATT, CDR2 SNEGSKA, per germline (reference sequence). Written as DNA, the CDR3 is TGCAGTGCTAGTGGGACAGCGATGAACACTGAAGCTTTCTTT. Translation gives CSASGTAMNTEAFF.

This chain joins TRBV5-1 and TRBJ2-1, with 11 positions matching TRBD2. The length of the CDR3 is 19 residues. The V gene end was trimmed by 0 bases and the J gene end by 2 bases; junction bases not matched to a gene: 10. The germline V gene encodes CDR1 SGHRS and CDR2 YFSETQ. CDR3: CASSLDPLLAGGPYNEQFF. CDR3 DNA sequence: TGCGCCAGCAGCTTGGACCCCCTCCTAGCGGGAGGACCCTACAATGAGCAGTTCTTC.

The V gene is TRBV20-1, the J gene TRBJ2-4; 11 bases are a match to TRBD1. Germline trimming cut 6 bases from V and 2 bases from J; bases unmatched to any gene: 6. This CDR3 has 15 residues. Germline CDR1 reads DFQATT; CDR2 reads SNEGSKA (reference sequence). CDR3 amino acids: CSARDRGDPKNIQYF. The DNA for the CDR3 is TGCAGTGCGAGGGACAGGGGGGACCCCAAAAACATTCAGTACTTC.

The chain uses TRBV7-9 and TRBJ2-1; 7 bases are a match to TRBD1. The germline V gene has CDR1 SEHNR and CDR2 FQNEAQ (reference sequence). The junction had 3 bases not matched to a gene; V was cut back by 5 bases and J by 8 bases. The CDR3 spans 12 residues. CDR3 sequence (DNA): TGTGCCAGCAGCCAAGGGGGCGATGAGCAGTTCTTC. The encoded protein is CASSQGGDEQFF.

The genes are TRBV4-1 and TRBJ2-3; D tentatively reads TRBD1 or TRBD2 (7 bases each). This CDR3 has 15 residues. V gave up 0 bases and J gave up 5 bases, with 12 bases separating them. The germline V gene encodes CDR1 MGHRA and CDR2 YSYEKL. The CDR3 here is CASSQDTGEGDTQYF. In nucleotides, the CDR3 is TGCGCCAGCAGCCAAGATACAGGGGAGGGAGATACGCAGTATTTT.

This CDR3 reads CASSVDAGGYNEQFF. Here the CDR3 DNA reads TGTGCCAGCAGCGTAGATGCGGGAGGCTACAATGAGCAGTTCTTC. The gene calls are TRBV9 and TRBJ2-1; TRBD2 matches at 8 bases. There are 15 residues in the CDR3. CDR1 SGDLS and CDR2 YYNGEE come from the germline V gene. The trim removed 0 bases at V and 3 bases at J, leaving 2 bases unmatched.

The CDR3 DNA reads TGTGCCAGCAGCTACCAAAAAGGGGTTAACACCGGGGAGCTGTTTTTT. Translating gives CASSYQKGVNTGELFF. This chain uses TRBV5-4 with TRBJ2-2, with D tentatively TRBD1 (5 bases). Germline V CDR1 and CDR2: SGHNT, YYREEE (reference sequence). Deletions cut 3 bases from V and 2 bases from J, with 14 bases between. CDR3 length equals 16 residues.

The gene calls are TRBV7-3 and TRBJ2-2; 11 bases align to TRBD2. The germline V gene has CDR1 SGHTA and CDR2 FQGTGA. This CDR3 contains 15 residues. With V trimmed by 2 bases and J by 6 bases, 2 bases remained unmatched. The CDR3 coding sequence is TGTGCCAGCAGCTTAGAACTAGCGGGAGCCGGGGAGCTGTTTTTT. Its protein is CASSLELAGAGELFF.

This chain uses TRBV7-9 with TRBJ2-1, with TRBD1 matching 7 bases. The ends lost 4 bases at V and 3 bases at J; junction bases unmatched: 3. The CDR3 spans 14 residues. Germline values: CDR1 SEHNR, CDR2 FQNEAQ (reference sequence). DNA of the CDR3: TGTGCCAGCAGCTCCCAGGGGGACTACAATGAGCAGTTCTTC. This translates into CASSSQGDYNEQFF.

This chain connects TRBV5-4 to TRBJ2-1; 9 positions agree with TRBD2. The J segment lost 0 bases and the V segment lost 1 base, leaving 11 bases of the junction unmatched. The germline V gene encodes CDR1 SGHNT and CDR2 YYREEE (reference sequence). The CDR3 runs 19 residues. This CDR3 reads CASSLIGSGSYSSYNEQFF. CDR3 coding DNA: TGTGCCAGCAGCTTGATTGGTAGCGGGAGCTACAGCTCCTACAATGAGCAGTTCTTC.

The chain employs TRBV5-5 and TRBJ2-3, with D tentatively TRBD1 (5 bases). Germline CDR1 reads SGHKS; CDR2 reads YYEKEE (reference sequence). V was pared by 1 base and J by 3 bases, with 12 bases between. The CDR3 runs to 15 residues. In DNA form, the CDR3 reads TGTGCCAGCAGCTTGTTGCAGGGATGGACAGATACGCAGTATTTT. Protein product: CASSLLQGWTDTQYF.

This clonotype was recorded once. This chain connects TRBV14 to TRBJ1-6; D is uncertain. The germline gives CDR1 SGHDN, CDR2 FVKESK. Between the trimmed V and J ends, which lost 1 base and 0 bases, there was a span of 10 bases. The CDR3 runs 17 residues. CDR3 in amino acids: CASSQVGVSSYNSPLHF. CDR3 in DNA: TGTGCCAGCAGCCAAGTAGGTGTCAGCTCCTATAATTCACCCCTCCACTTT.

V usage is TRBV28 and J usage is TRBJ1-5; D not resolved. Germline CDR1 MDHEN, CDR2 SYDVKM. V lost 6 bases, J lost 0 bases, and 6 bases lay in between. This CDR3 spans 13 amino acids. The CDR3 DNA is TGTGCCAGCAGGACGGATAGCAATCAGCCCCAGCATTTT. Translated, it gives CASRTDSNQPQHF.